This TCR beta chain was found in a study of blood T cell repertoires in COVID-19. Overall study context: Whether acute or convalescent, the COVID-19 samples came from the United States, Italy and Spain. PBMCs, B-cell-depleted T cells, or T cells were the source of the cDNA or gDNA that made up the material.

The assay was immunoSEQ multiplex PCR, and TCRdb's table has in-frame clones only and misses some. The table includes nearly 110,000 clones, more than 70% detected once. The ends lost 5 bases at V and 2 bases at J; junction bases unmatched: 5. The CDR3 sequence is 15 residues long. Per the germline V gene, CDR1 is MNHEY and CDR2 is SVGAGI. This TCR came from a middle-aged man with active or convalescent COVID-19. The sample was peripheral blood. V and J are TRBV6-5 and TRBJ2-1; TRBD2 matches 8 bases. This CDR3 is CASSPREGPYNEQFF. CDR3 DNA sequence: TGTGCCAGCAGTCCCCGGGAGGGGCCCTACAATGAGCAGTTCTTC.